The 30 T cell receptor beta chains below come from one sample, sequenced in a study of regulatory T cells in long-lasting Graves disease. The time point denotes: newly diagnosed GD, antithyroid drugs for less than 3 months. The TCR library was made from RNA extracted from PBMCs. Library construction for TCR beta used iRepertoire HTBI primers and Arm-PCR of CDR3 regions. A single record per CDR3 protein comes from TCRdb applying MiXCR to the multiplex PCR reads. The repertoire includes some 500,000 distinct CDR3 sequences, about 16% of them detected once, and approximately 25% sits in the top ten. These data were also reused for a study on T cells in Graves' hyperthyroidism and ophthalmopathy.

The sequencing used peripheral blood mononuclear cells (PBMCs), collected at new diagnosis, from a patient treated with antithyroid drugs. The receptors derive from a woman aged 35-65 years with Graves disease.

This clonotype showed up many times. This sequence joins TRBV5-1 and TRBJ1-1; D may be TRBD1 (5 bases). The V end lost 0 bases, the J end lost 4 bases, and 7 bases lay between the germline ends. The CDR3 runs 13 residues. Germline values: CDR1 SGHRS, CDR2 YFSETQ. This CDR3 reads CASSLGDGTEAFF. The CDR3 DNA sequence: TGCGCCAGCAGCTTGGGGGACGGCACTGAAGCTTTCTTT. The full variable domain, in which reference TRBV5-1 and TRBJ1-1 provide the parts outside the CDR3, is KAGVTQTPRYLIKTRGQQVTLSCSPISGHRSVSWYQQTPGQGLQFLFEYFSETQRNKGNFPGRFSGRQFSNSRSEMNVSTLELGDSALYLCASSLGDGTEAFFGQGTRLTVV.

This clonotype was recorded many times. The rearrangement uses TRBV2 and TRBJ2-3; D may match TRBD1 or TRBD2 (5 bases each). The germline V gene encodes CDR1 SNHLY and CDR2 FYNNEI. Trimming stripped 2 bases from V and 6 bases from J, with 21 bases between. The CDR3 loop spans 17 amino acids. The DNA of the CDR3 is TGTGCCAGCAGTGAAACGGGCACGCCGTGGGGGTTTGATACGCAGTATTTT. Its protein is CASSETGTPWGFDTQYF.

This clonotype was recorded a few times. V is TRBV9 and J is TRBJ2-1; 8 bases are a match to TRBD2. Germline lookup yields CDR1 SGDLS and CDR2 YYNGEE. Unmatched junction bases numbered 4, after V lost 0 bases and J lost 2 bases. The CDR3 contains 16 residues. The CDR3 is CASSVGGSGTYNEQFF. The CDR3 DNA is TGTGCCAGCAGCGTAGGAGGTAGCGGGACCTACAATGAGCAGTTCTTC.

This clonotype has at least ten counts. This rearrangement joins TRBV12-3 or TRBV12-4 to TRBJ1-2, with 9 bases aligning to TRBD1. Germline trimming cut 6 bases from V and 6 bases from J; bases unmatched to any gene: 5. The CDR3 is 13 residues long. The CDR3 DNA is TGTGCCAGCAGCCAAAGGACAGGGGATGGCTACACCTTC. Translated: CASSQRTGDGYTF.

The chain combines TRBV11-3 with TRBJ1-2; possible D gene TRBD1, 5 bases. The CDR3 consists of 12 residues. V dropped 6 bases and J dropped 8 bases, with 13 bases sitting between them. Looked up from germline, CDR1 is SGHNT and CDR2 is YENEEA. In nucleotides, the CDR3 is TGTGCCAGCAGGACAGCGCTTGGGGGCTACACCTTC. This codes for CASRTALGGYTF.

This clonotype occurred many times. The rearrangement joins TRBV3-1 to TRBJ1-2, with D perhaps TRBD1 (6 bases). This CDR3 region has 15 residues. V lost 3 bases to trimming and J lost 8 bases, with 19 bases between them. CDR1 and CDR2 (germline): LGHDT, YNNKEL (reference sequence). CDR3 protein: CASSHGLEGVGGYTF. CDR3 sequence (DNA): TGTGCCAGCAGCCACGGACTCGAGGGGGTCGGGGGCTACACCTTC.

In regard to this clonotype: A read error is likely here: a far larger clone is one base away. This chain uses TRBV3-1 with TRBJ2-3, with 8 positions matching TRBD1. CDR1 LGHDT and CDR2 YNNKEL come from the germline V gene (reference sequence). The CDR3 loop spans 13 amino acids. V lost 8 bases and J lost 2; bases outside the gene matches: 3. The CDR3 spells CASQDRVTDTQYF. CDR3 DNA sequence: TGTGCCAGCCAGGACAGGGTCACAGATACGCAGTATTTT.

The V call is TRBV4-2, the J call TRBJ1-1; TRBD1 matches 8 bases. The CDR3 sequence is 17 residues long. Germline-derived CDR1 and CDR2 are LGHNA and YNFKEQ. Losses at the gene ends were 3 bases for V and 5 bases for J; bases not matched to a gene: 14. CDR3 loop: CASSHKAGQGAGTEAFF. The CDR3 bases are TGTGCCAGCAGCCATAAAGCGGGCCAGGGGGCAGGGACTGAAGCTTTCTTT.

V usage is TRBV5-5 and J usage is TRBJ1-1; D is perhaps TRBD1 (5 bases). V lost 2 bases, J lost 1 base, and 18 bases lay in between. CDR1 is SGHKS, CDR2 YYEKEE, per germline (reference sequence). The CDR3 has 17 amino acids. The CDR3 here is CASSFNPGGFANTEAFF. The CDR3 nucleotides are TGTGCCAGCAGCTTTAACCCCGGGGGGTTCGCGAACACTGAAGCTTTCTTT.

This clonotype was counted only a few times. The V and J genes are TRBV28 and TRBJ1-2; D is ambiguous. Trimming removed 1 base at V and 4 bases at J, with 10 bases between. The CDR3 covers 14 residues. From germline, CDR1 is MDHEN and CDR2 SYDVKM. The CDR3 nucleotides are TGTGCCAGCAGTTTATCACCAGAGATCTATGGCTACACCTTC. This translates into CASSLSPEIYGYTF.

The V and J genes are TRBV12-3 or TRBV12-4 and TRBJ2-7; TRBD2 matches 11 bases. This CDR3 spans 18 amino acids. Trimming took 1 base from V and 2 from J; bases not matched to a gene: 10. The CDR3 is CASSLVGGTSGNAYEQYF. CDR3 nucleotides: TGTGCCAGCAGTTTAGTAGGGGGGACTAGCGGAAACGCCTACGAGCAGTACTTC.

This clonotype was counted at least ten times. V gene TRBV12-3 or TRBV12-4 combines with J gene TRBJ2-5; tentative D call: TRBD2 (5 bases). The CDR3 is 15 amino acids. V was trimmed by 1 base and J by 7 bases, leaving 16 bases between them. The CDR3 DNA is TGTGCCAGCAGTTTAGACGATGGGTTTGAGGGGACCCAGTACTTC. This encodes CASSLDDGFEGTQYF.

The CDR3 protein is CSATSSVGTGSYEQYF. The CDR3 DNA follows: TGCAGTGCCACATCGTCAGTCGGGACAGGCTCCTACGAGCAGTACTTC. The V gene is TRBV20-1, the J gene TRBJ2-7; 8 nucleotides line up with TRBD1. The CDR3 loop spans 16 amino acids. From germline, CDR1 is DFQATT and CDR2 SNEGSKA (reference sequence). Trimming at V came to 6 bases and at J to 0 bases, leaving 13 bases not matched to a gene.

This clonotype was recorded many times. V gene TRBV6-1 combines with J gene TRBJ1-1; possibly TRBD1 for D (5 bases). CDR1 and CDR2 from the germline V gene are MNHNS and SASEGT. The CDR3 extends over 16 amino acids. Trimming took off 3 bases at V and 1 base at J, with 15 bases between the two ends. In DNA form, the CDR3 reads TGTGCCAGCAGTGACGCGGCAGGGTCGGGGAACACTGAAGCTTTCTTT. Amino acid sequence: CASSDAAGSGNTEAFF.

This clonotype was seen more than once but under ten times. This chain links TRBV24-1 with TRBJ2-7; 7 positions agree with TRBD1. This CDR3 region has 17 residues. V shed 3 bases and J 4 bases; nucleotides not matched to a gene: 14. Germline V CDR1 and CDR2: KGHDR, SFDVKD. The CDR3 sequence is CATSDGNTGEMRYEQYF. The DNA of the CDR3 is TGTGCCACCAGTGATGGGAACACAGGGGAAATGAGATACGAGCAGTACTTC.

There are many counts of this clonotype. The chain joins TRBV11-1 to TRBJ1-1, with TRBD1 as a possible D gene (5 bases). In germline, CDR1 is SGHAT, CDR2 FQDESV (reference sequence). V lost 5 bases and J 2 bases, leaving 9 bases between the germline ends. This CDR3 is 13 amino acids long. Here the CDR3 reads CASSRDRNTEAFF. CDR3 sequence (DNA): TGTGCCAGCAGCCGAGACAGAAACACTGAAGCTTTCTTT. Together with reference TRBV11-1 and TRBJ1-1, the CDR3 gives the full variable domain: EAEVAQSPRYKITEKSQAVAFWCDPISGHATLYWYRQILGQGPELLVQFQDESVVDDSQLPKDRFSAERLKGVDSTLKIQPAELGDSAMYLCASSRDRNTEAFFGQGTRLTVV.

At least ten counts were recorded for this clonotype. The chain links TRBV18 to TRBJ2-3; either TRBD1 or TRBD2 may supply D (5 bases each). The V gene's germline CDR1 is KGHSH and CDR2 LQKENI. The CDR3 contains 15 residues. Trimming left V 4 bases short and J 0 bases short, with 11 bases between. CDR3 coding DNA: TGTGCCAGCTCACAGGGACCGCCTAGCACAGATACGCAGTATTTT. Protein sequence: CASSQGPPSTDTQYF.

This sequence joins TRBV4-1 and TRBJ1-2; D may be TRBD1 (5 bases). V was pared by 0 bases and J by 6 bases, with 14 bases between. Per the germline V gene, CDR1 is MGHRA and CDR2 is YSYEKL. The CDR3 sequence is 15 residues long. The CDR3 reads CASSQEPTARNGYTF. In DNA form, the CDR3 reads TGCGCCAGCAGCCAAGAACCGACAGCGCGTAATGGCTACACCTTC.

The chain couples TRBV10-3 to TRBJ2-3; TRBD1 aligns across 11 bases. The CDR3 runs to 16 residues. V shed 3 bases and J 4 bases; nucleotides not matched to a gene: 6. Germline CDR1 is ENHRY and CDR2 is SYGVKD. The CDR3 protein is CAISDGQGARADTQYF. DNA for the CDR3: TGTGCCATCAGTGATGGACAGGGGGCGCGGGCAGATACGCAGTATTTT.

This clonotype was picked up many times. CDR3 in amino acids: CASSQEAGGWETQYF. The CDR3 coding sequence is TGTGCCAGCAGCCAAGAGGCGGGGGGCTGGGAGACCCAGTACTTC. The rearrangement links TRBV3-1 to TRBJ2-5; 8 bases agree with TRBD2. This CDR3 has 15 amino acids. Germline values: CDR1 LGHDT, CDR2 YNNKEL (reference sequence). Unmatched junction bases numbered 5, after V lost 0 bases and J lost 5 bases.

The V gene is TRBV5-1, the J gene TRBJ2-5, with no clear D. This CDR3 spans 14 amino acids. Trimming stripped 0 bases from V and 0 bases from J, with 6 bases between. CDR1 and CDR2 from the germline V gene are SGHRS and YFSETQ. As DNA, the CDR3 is TGCGCCAGCAGCTTGGATGGTAACCAAGAGACCCAGTACTTC. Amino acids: CASSLDGNQETQYF.

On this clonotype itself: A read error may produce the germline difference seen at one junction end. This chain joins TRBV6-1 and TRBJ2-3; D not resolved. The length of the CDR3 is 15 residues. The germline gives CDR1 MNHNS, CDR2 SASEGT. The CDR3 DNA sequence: TGTGCCAGCAGTAAAGCAGGATCTAGCACAGATACGCAGTATTTT. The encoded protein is CASSKAGSSTDTQYF.

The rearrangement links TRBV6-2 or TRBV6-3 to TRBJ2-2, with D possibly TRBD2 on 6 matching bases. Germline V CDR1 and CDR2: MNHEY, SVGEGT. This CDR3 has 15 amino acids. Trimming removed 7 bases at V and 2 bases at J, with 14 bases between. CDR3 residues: CASTGGPDNTGELFF. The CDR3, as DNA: TGTGCCAGCACAGGAGGGCCCGATAACACCGGGGAGCTGTTTTTT.

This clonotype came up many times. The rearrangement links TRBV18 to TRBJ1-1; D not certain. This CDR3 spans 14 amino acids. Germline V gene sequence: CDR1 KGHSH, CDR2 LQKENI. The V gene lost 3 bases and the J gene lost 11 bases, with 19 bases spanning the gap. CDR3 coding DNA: TGTGCCAGCTCACCTCCGAATTGGGAAGTTGGTGCTTTCTTT. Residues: CASSPPNWEVGAFF.

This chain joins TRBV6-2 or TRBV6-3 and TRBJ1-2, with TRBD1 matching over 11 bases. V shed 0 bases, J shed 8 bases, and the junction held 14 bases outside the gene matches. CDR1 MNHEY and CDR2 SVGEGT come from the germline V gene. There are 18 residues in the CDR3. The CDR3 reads CASSYSTSPGQGVLGYTF. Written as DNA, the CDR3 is TGTGCCAGCAGTTACTCGACCTCCCCGGGACAGGGGGTTTTGGGCTACACCTTC.

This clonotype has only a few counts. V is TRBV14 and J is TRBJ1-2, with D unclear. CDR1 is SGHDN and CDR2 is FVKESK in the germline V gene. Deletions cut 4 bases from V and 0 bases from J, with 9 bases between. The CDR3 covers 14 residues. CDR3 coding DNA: TGTGCCAGCAGCCGGGCGATAGCTAACTATGGCTACACCTTC. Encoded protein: CASSRAIANYGYTF. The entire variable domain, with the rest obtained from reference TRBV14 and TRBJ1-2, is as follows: EAGVTQFPSHSVIEKGQTVTLRCDPISGHDNLYWYRRVMGKEIKFLLHFVKESKQDESGMPNNRFLAERTGGTYSTLKVQPAELEDSGVYFCASSRAIANYGYTFGSGTRLTVV.

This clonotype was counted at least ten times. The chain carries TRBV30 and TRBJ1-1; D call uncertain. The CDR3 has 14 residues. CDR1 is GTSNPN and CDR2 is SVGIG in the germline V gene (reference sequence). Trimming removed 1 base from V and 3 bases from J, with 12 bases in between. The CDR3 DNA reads TGTGCCTGGAGTGATTCGGGGAAGGACACTGAAGCTTTCTTT. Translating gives CAWSDSGKDTEAFF.

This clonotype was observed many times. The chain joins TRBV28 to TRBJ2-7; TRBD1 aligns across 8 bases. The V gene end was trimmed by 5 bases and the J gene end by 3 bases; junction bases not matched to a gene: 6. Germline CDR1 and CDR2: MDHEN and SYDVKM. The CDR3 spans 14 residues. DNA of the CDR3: TGTGCCAGCAGTCAACAGGGGGTGGACTACGAGCAGTACTTC. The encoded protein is CASSQQGVDYEQYF.

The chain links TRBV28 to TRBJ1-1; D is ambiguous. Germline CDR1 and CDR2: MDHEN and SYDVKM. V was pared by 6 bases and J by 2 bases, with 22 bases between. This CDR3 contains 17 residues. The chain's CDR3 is CASSQISLATVNTEAFF. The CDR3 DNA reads TGTGCCAGCAGCCAAATAAGTTTAGCGACGGTAAACACTGAAGCTTTCTTT.

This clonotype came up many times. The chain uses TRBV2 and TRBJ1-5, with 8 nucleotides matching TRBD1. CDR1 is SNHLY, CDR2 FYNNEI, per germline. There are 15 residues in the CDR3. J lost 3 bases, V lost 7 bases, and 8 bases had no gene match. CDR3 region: CASMTDREVNQPQHF. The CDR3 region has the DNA TGTGCCAGCATGACGGACAGGGAAGTCAATCAGCCCCAGCATTTT.